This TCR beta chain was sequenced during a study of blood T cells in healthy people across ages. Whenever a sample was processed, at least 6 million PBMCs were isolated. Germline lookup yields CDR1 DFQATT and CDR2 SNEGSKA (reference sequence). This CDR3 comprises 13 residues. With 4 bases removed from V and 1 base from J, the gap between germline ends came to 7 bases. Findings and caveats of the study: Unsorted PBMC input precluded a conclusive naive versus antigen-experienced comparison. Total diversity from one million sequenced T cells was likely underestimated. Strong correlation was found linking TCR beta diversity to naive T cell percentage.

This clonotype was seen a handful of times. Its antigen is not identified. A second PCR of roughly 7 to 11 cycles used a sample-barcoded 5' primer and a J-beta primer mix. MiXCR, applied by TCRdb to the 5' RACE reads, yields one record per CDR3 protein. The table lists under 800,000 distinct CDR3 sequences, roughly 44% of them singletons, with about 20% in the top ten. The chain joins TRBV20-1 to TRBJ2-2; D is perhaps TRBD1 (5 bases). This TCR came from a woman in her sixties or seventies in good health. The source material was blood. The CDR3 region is CSATGQNTGELFF. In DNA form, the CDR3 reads TGCAGTGCTACCGGACAGAACACCGGGGAGCTGTTTTTT.